These 26 T cell receptor beta chains originate from one sample sequenced in a study of T cell repertoires in cytomegalovirus infection. TCRdb redid the calling of the reads with MiXCR, one entry per CDR3 protein. This table has around 450,000 distinct CDR3 sequences, roughly 31% appearing once. The sequenced material came from PBMCs. The receptors were gathered from a human donor in good health (CMV status not recorded). Some clones in this sample may be carry-over from other donors' samples.

In this sample, this clonotype turned up many times. The chain has TRBV7-9 and TRBJ1-1; 7 positions match TRBD1. Germline CDR1 and CDR2: SEHNR and FQNEAQ (reference sequence). The CDR3 totals 15 residues. V gave up 6 bases and J gave up 1 base; unmatched junction bases: 8. The CDR3 DNA reads as TGTGCCAGCAGTCCAATCAGGGGGAAGAACACTGAAGCTTTCTTT. This codes for CASSPIRGKNTEAFF.

Note on this clonotype: This could be a read error, since a much larger clone is one nucleotide away. The chain joins TRBV7-2 to TRBJ1-3, with D possibly TRBD1 on 5 matching bases. CDR1 is SGHTA and CDR2 is FQGNSA in the germline V gene. The CDR3 has 15 residues. CDR3 bases: TGTGCCAGCATCTTAACGGGGACTCTTCAAAACACCATATATTTT. Translated, it gives CASILTGTLQNTIYF.

This clonotype was counted only a few times. The chain recombines TRBV14 with TRBJ2-2; D is perhaps TRBD2 (7 bases). Germline loops: CDR1 SGHDN, CDR2 FVKESK. This CDR3 is 15 amino acids long. V lost 1 base and J 6 bases, leaving 12 bases between the germline ends. The CDR3 DNA is TGTGCCAGCAGCCAAGTCGGGGGGCTAGCCGGGGAGCTGTTTTTT. Translating it yields CASSQVGGLAGELFF. Based on the CDR3 plus reference TRBV14 and TRBJ2-2, the full variable domain is EAGVTQFPSHSVIEKGQTVTLRCDPISGHDNLYWYRRVMGKEIKFLLHFVKESKQDESGMPNNRFLAERTGGTYSTLKVQPAELEDSGVYFCASSQVGGLAGELFFGEGSRLTVL.

This clonotype was observed a few times. CDR3 nucleotide sequence: TGTGCCAGCAGCTTCGGCGGGGTAGAGACCCAGTACTTC. It is translated as CASSFGGVETQYF. V gene TRBV7-6 combines with J gene TRBJ2-5; tentatively, D is TRBD2 (6 bases). V lost 3 bases and J 4 bases, leaving 9 bases between the germline ends. CDR3 length: 13 residues. Germline assignment: CDR1 SGHVS and CDR2 FNYEAQ.

This clonotype was counted many times. V gene TRBV6-1 combines with J gene TRBJ1-2; D is unclear. Looked up from germline, CDR1 is MNHNS and CDR2 is SASEGT. V lost 1 base, J lost 1 base, and 19 bases lay in between. The CDR3 sequence is 18 residues long. CDR3 bases: TGTGCCAGCAGTGAAGTCCGAATCGGGGTGGGGATTAACTATGGCTACACCTTC. Translated, it gives CASSEVRIGVGINYGYTF.

This clonotype was found once. One end of the junction does not line up with germline, which may come from a read error. V usage is TRBV6-2 or TRBV6-3 and J usage is TRBJ2-7; 7 bases fit TRBD1. Germline V lookup: CDR1 MNHEY, CDR2 SVGEGT. CDR3 length equals 13 residues. For the CDR3, the DNA is TGTTCCAGCAGGGGACAGTCTGAATACGAGCAGTACTTC. Translation gives CSSRGQSEYEQYF.

This clonotype was observed at least ten times. The J gene is TRBJ2-7, the V gene TRBV7-2; possibly TRBD1 for D (5 bases). Germline V gene lookup returns CDR1 SGHTA and CDR2 FQGNSA. V lost 0 bases and J 0 bases, leaving 12 bases between the germline ends. CDR3 length equals 16 residues. CDR3 region: CASSLAGAGNSYEQYF. CDR3 DNA: TGTGCCAGCAGCTTAGCTGGCGCAGGGAACTCCTACGAGCAGTACTTC.

This chain links TRBV2 with TRBJ2-7; D may correspond to TRBD1 or TRBD2 (5 bases each). The CDR3 runs to 12 residues. The germline gives CDR1 SNHLY, CDR2 FYNNEI. The ends were cut back, 8 bases at V and 3 bases at J, with 11 bases in the middle. In DNA, the CDR3 is TGTGCCAGCCATATTGGGGGCTACGAGCAGTACTTC. It is translated as CASHIGGYEQYF.

The table lists this clonotype with many counts. This chain uses TRBV6-5 with TRBJ1-1, with 8 bases matching TRBD1. V shed 2 bases and J 5 bases; nucleotides not matched to a gene: 10. CDR1 and CDR2 (germline): MNHEY, SVGAGI. CDR3 size: 16 residues. The CDR3 sequence is CASSYVLFDRGTEAFF. Here the CDR3 DNA reads TGTGCCAGCAGTTACGTTCTCTTTGACAGGGGAACTGAAGCTTTCTTT.

At least ten counts were recorded for this clonotype. J is TRBJ1-1 and V is TRBV25-1; D is ambiguous. Trimming took 3 bases from V and 11 from J, leaving 16 bases between them. The CDR3 totals 13 residues. CDR1 and CDR2 (germline): MGHDK, SYGVNS. CDR3 DNA: TGTGCCAGCAGTGATAGTTTCGGAGCCGGGGCTTTCTTT. Translated, it gives CASSDSFGAGAFF.

The rearrangement joins TRBV3-1 to TRBJ2-7; 9 nucleotides align to TRBD2. The CDR3 is 18 amino acids. V shed 4 bases and J 4 bases; nucleotides not matched to a gene: 17. Germline values: CDR1 LGHDT, CDR2 YNNKEL (reference sequence). CDR3 coding DNA: TGTGCCAGCAGCCCTCCCCCAGCGGGGGGCAGACGGGGGTACGAGCAGTACTTC. Amino acids: CASSPPPAGGRRGYEQYF.

The chain carries TRBV7-4 and TRBJ1-6, with 7 bases that match TRBD1. The ends lost 6 bases at V and 8 bases at J; junction bases unmatched: 13. This CDR3 has 16 residues. From germline, CDR1 is SGHVT and CDR2 SQSDAQ. The CDR3 is CASRSTGLGGDSPLHF. In DNA, the CDR3 is TGTGCCAGCAGGTCGACAGGGTTAGGTGGCGATTCACCCCTCCACTTT.

The V gene is TRBV7-6, the J gene TRBJ2-1, with 7 nucleotides matching TRBD2. The CDR3 spans 12 residues. The V gene end was trimmed by 7 bases and the J gene end by 5 bases; junction bases not matched to a gene: 2. Germline V lookup: CDR1 SGHVS, CDR2 FNYEAQ. This chain's CDR3 is CASNRGDNEQFF. The DNA of the CDR3 is TGTGCCAGCAACCGGGGGGACAATGAGCAGTTCTTC.

The chain couples TRBV6-1 to TRBJ2-5, with TRBD2 matching 12 bases. The CDR3 contains 14 residues. CDR1 and CDR2 from the germline V gene are MNHNS and SASEGT. V lost 3 bases and J lost 8; bases outside the gene matches: 4. CDR3 nucleotides: TGTGCCAGCAGTGAGGAGACTAGCGGGGGAACCCAGTACTTC. It specifies CASSEETSGGTQYF.

The J gene is TRBJ2-1, the V gene TRBV5-1; TRBD2 aligns across 9 bases. J lost 10 bases, V lost 0 bases, and 11 bases had no gene match. The CDR3 consists of 16 residues. Germline values: CDR1 SGHRS, CDR2 YFSETQ. The DNA of the CDR3 is TGCGCCAGCAGCTTGGCCGAGGCGGGGGGGCCGGGCGAGCAGTTCTTC. Protein: CASSLAEAGGPGEQFF.

This sequence joins TRBV7-6 and TRBJ2-2; D ambiguous. Germline-derived CDR1 and CDR2 are SGHVS and FNYEAQ. This CDR3 is 14 amino acids long. V was clipped by 5 bases and J by 6 bases, with 13 bases between them. The CDR3 here is CASSLLEGPGELFF. The CDR3 bases are TGTGCCAGCAGCCTACTTGAAGGACCCGGGGAGCTGTTTTTT.

The gene calls are TRBV12-3 or TRBV12-4 and TRBJ2-7, with TRBD1 matching 9 bases. The CDR3 totals 14 residues. With V trimmed by 5 bases and J by 5 bases, 7 bases remained unmatched. The CDR3 loop is CASSNGQGSNEQYF. CDR3 in DNA: TGTGCCAGCAGTAACGGACAGGGGTCGAACGAGCAGTACTTC.

This chain connects TRBV28 to TRBJ2-2; TRBD1 aligns across 8 bases. After removal of 3 bases from V and 7 bases from J, the junction contained 7 bases not matched to a gene. This CDR3 has 15 residues. The germline CDR1 and CDR2 sequences are MDHEN and SYDVKM. CDR3 in amino acids: CASSFGQGIVGELFF. CDR3 DNA: TGTGCCAGCAGTTTCGGACAGGGTATCGTCGGGGAGCTGTTTTTT.

CDR3 nucleotide sequence: TGTGCCAGCAGCTTAGGGGGACTAGCGGGGTCCGAGGGGGAGACCCAGTACTTC. Its translation is CASSLGGLAGSEGETQYF. The rearrangement uses TRBV11-2 and TRBJ2-5, with 13 bases that match TRBD2. With V trimmed by 1 base and J by 5 bases, 10 bases remained unmatched. This CDR3 spans 18 amino acids. The germline V gene encodes CDR1 SGHAT and CDR2 FQNNGV.

Only a few counts were recorded for this clonotype. The junction departs from the called germline gene at one end, perhaps through a read error. This rearrangement joins TRBV5-1 to TRBJ2-5; unclear D gene. This CDR3 comprises 14 residues. Germline CDR1 reads SGHRS; CDR2 reads YFSETQ. The DNA for the CDR3 is TGCGCCAGCAGCTTCGACCGGCCTCAAGGGACCCAGTACTTC. Translation: CASSFDRPQGTQYF.

Worth noting for this clonotype: A much larger clone lies one base from this, so it may be a read error. This rearrangement joins TRBV28 to TRBJ2-7, with 10 nucleotides matching TRBD1. The V segment lost 9 bases and the J segment 2 bases; nucleotides outside the gene matches: 10. This CDR3 comprises 15 residues. CDR1 and CDR2 (germline): MDHEN, SYDVKM. The chain's CDR3 is CARSQIGTGAYEQYF. CDR3 bases: TGTGCCAGAAGCCAGATTGGGACAGGGGCCTACGAGCAGTACTTC.

This chain connects TRBV3-1 to TRBJ2-1; the match to TRBD2 covers 8 bases. This CDR3 is built from 17 residues. The V segment lost 3 bases and the J segment 6 bases; nucleotides outside the gene matches: 13. CDR1 is LGHDT, CDR2 YNNKEL, per germline (reference sequence). The CDR3 coding sequence is TGTGCCAGCAGCCAGGTCCTTAAACTAGCGGCGTCCAATGAGCAGTTCTTC. Its translation is CASSQVLKLAASNEQFF.

This clonotype came up once. The junction departs from germline at one end; a sequencing error may be responsible. For the CDR3, the DNA is TGTGCCAGCGGCAGGACGGGGAATTCACCCCGCCACTTT. This gives the protein CASGRTGNSPRHF. V usage is TRBV27 and J usage is TRBJ1-6; D gene ambiguous. Germline V gene lookup returns CDR1 MNHEY and CDR2 SMNVEV (reference sequence). The CDR3 has 13 residues.

With respect to this clonotype: A read error is possible here, since a much larger clone lies one base away. V and J are TRBV12-3 or TRBV12-4 and TRBJ2-3; weak D call: TRBD2 (6 bases). The V and J ends lost 4 bases and 2 bases respectively, with 16 bases between them. The CDR3 totals 16 residues. The CDR3 region has the DNA TGTGCCAGCAGTTCGCCCGGGAGAGGGATCACAGATACGCAGTATTTT. Encoded protein: CASSSPGRGITDTQYF.

The V call is TRBV20-1, the J call TRBJ2-1; TRBD2 might be the D (5 bases). Germline CDR1 is DFQATT and CDR2 is SNEGSKA (reference sequence). Trimming pared 5 bases from V and 2 bases from J, leaving 13 bases between. CDR3 length equals 14 residues. The CDR3 DNA sequence: TGCAGTGCTTTACCAGCGGAGACCTACAATGAGCAGTTCTTC. It encodes CSALPAETYNEQFF.

This clonotype came up once. The chain employs TRBV4-3 and TRBJ2-3; 8 bases agree with TRBD1. Germline V gene lookup returns CDR1 LGHNA and CDR2 YSLEER. V was clipped by 1 base and J by 6 bases; unmatched bases: 15. This CDR3 spans 18 amino acids. In nucleotides, the CDR3 is TGCGCCAGCAGCCAAGTGAACAGGGGGATTGCGCGAGAGGATACGCAGTATTTT. Residues: CASSQVNRGIAREDTQYF.